Following are 27 T cell receptor beta chains from one sample sequenced in a study of beta chain features in type 1 diabetes. The isolated RNA, all of it, was reverse transcribed, so expressed TCRB transcripts were what got sequenced. The method was immunoSEQ multiplex PCR; TCRdb's version includes in-frame clones alone and lacks a portion of them. The data hold approximately 250,000 clones, with over 12% observed a single time. Sample: naive CD4+ T cells from blood. The receptors were sampled from a woman in her 40s in good health.

The chain links TRBV5-4 to TRBJ2-7; a possible D gene is TRBD1 (6 bases). This CDR3 has 15 residues. V gave up 2 bases and J gave up 2 bases, with 14 bases separating them. Germline assignment: CDR1 SGHNT and CDR2 YYREEE (reference sequence). As DNA, the CDR3 is TGTGCCAGCAGCTTCCGGACAGAACAACCCTACGAGCAGTACTTC. The encoded protein is CASSFRTEQPYEQYF.

The rearrangement links TRBV11-2 to TRBJ1-2; TRBD1 agrees at 9 bases. After removal of 5 bases from V and 0 bases from J, the junction contained 13 bases not matched to a gene. The CDR3 length is 18 residues. Germline CDR1 reads SGHAT; CDR2 reads FQNNGV. CDR3 coding DNA: TGTGCCAGCAGCGTGACAGGGGGTTTGATCGGACCTAACTATGGCTACACCTTC. Protein: CASSVTGGLIGPNYGYTF.

The chain combines TRBV5-1 with TRBJ2-3, with 10 bases identical to TRBD2. This CDR3 comprises 16 residues. Germline CDR1 is SGHRS and CDR2 is YFSETQ. The V and J ends lost 4 bases and 7 bases, in that order; junction bases with no gene match: 12. CDR3 coding DNA: TGCGCCAGCAGCACAGCAGCGGGGGGGCCGGGGAATACGCAGTATTTT. Residues: CASSTAAGGPGNTQYF.

This clone turned up a few times. Here the CDR3 DNA reads TGTGCCAGCAGTTCAATAACTCGGGACACTGAAGCTTTCTTT. This translates into CASSSITRDTEAFF. The J gene is TRBJ1-1, the V gene TRBV28; D is unresolved. The germline CDR1 and CDR2 sequences are MDHEN and SYDVKM. The CDR3 spans 14 residues. V lost 4 bases and J lost 3, with 12 bases in between.

CDR3 amino acids: CASSARQVNSPLHF. The CDR3 nucleotides read TGTGCCAGCAGTGCCAGACAAGTAAATTCACCCCTCCACTTT. The chain employs TRBV9 and TRBJ1-6; D uncertain. Germline assignment: CDR1 SGDLS and CDR2 YYNGEE. V was pared by 5 bases and J by 7 bases, with 13 bases between. The length of the CDR3 is 14 residues.

The V and J genes are TRBV5-1 and TRBJ2-7, with a tentative D call TRBD1 (5 bases). CDR3 length: 14 residues. CDR1 and CDR2 from the germline V gene are SGHRS and YFSETQ. V was cut by 3 bases and J by 1 base, with 11 bases left in between. The CDR3 sequence: CASSYDSGSYEQYF. The CDR3 DNA is TGCGCCAGCAGCTATGACTCAGGGTCCTACGAGCAGTACTTC.

This chain joins TRBV5-6 and TRBJ1-6, with TRBD1 identical over 11 bases. Looked up from germline, CDR1 is SGHDT and CDR2 is YYEEEE. V lost 4 bases and J lost 9; bases outside the gene matches: 6. The CDR3 covers 15 residues. The CDR3 nucleotides are TGTGCCAGCAGCGGGCGGACAGGGGGCGGTTCACCCCTCCACTTT. Amino acid sequence: CASSGRTGGGSPLHF.

J is TRBJ1-4 and V is TRBV9; unclear D gene. V lost 0 bases to trimming and J lost 1 base, with 7 bases between them. From germline, CDR1 is SGDLS and CDR2 YYNGEE. This CDR3 has 15 residues. The chain's CDR3 is CASSVGGRTNEKLFF. The CDR3, as DNA: TGTGCCAGCAGCGTAGGTGGCAGAACTAATGAAAAACTGTTTTTT.

This clone was counted between two and nine times. The rearrangement joins TRBV18 to TRBJ1-2; 10 nucleotides align to TRBD1. Trimming took 8 bases from V and 1 from J; bases not matched to a gene: 7. CDR3 length: 15 amino acids. The germline V gene encodes CDR1 KGHSH and CDR2 LQKENI. The CDR3 DNA reads TGTGCCAGCACCCGACAGGGGGCGAGTAACTATGGCTACACCTTC. Translation gives CASTRQGASNYGYTF.

The chain links TRBV5-4 to TRBJ2-3, with D possibly TRBD1 on 5 matching bases. The germline gives CDR1 SGHNT, CDR2 YYREEE (reference sequence). Trimming shortened V by 4 bases and J by 0 bases, and 15 bases separated the two germline ends. The CDR3 spans 16 residues. The CDR3 DNA is TGTGCCAGCAGCCGCCCGGACACTCTTAGCACAGATACGCAGTATTTT. It translates to CASSRPDTLSTDTQYF.

V and J are TRBV19 and TRBJ2-2, with D unresolved. This CDR3 region has 15 residues. Between the trimmed V and J ends, which lost 7 bases and 3 bases, there was a span of 15 bases. Germline V gives CDR1 LNHDA, CDR2 SQIVND (reference sequence). The CDR3: CASTLGWADTGELFF. The CDR3 DNA is TGTGCCAGTACCCTCGGTTGGGCAGACACCGGGGAGCTGTTTTTT.

This clone was picked up a small number of times. This chain uses TRBV6-1 with TRBJ2-1; weak D call: TRBD2 (5 bases). The length of the CDR3 is 12 residues. The germline V gene has CDR1 MNHNS and CDR2 SASEGT. Trimming took off 6 bases at V and 9 bases at J, with 12 bases between the two ends. The CDR3 protein is CASSEGRVEQFF. The CDR3 DNA is TGTGCCAGCAGCGAGGGAAGGGTTGAGCAGTTCTTC.

This clone has just one count. The gene calls are TRBV25-1 and TRBJ2-3; TRBD2 matches at 8 bases. In germline, CDR1 is MGHDK, CDR2 SYGVNS. The CDR3 loop spans 17 amino acids. J gave up 1 base and V 4 bases, and 10 bases lay outside the gene matches. CDR3 loop: CASSVLTQAGGTDTQYF. The DNA for the CDR3 is TGTGCCAGCAGTGTTCTAACCCAAGCGGGGGGCACAGATACGCAGTATTTT.

The gene calls are TRBV2 and TRBJ2-5; TRBD2 agrees at 11 bases. CDR1 SNHLY and CDR2 FYNNEI come from the germline V gene. The CDR3 sequence is 13 residues long. V dropped 8 bases and J dropped 4; count of bases not matched to a gene: 3. The CDR3 sequence: CASLAGGRETQYF. CDR3 bases: TGTGCCAGCTTAGCGGGGGGGCGAGAGACCCAGTACTTC.

The chain has TRBV7-2 and TRBJ2-3, with TRBD2 matching 10 bases. The length of the CDR3 is 14 residues. Germline trimming cut 5 bases from V and 5 bases from J; bases unmatched to any gene: 4. Germline CDR1 and CDR2: SGHTA and FQGNSA. CDR3 protein: CASSTSGGEDTQYF. Here the CDR3 DNA reads TGTGCCAGCAGCACGAGCGGGGGGGAAGATACGCAGTATTTT.

This clone was seen a handful of times. This sequence joins TRBV19 and TRBJ2-1, with D possibly TRBD1 on 6 matching bases. The CDR3 extends over 14 amino acids. Germline V lookup: CDR1 LNHDA, CDR2 SQIVND (reference sequence). V was clipped by 5 bases and J by 5 bases, with 13 bases between them. The CDR3 nucleotides are TGTGCCAGTAGTTTCCTTCGGACAGACAATGAGCAGTTCTTC. This codes for CASSFLRTDNEQFF.

The J gene is TRBJ2-1, the V gene TRBV5-6, with D maybe TRBD2 (7 bases). The CDR3 is 19 amino acids. Germline CDR1 reads SGHDT; CDR2 reads YYEEEE. V lost 0 bases and J 1 base, leaving 20 bases between the germline ends. In DNA form, the CDR3 reads TGTGCCAGCAGCTTGGGGGAGGGGACAATCGTGCCGTCCTACAATGAGCAGTTCTTC. Protein: CASSLGEGTIVPSYNEQFF. The complete variable domain, with remaining parts taken from reference TRBV5-6 and TRBJ2-1, reads DAGVTQSPTHLIKTRGQQVTLRCSPKSGHDTVSWYQQALGQGPQFIFQYYEEEERQRGNFPDRFSGHQFPNYSSELNVNALLLGDSALYLCASSLGEGTIVPSYNEQFFGPGTRLTVL.

The CDR3 reads CASSSGVSPTYGVGYTF. Here the CDR3 DNA reads TGCGCCAGCAGCAGCGGCGTGAGCCCGACGTATGGAGTGGGCTACACCTTC. This chain uses TRBV5-1 with TRBJ1-2; no firm D call. This CDR3 comprises 17 residues. V was shortened by 4 bases and J by 8 bases, with 27 bases between the two germline ends. Looked up from germline, CDR1 is SGHRS and CDR2 is YFSETQ.

This rearrangement joins TRBV6-1 to TRBJ1-5; D call uncertain. Trimming removed 2 bases at V and 6 bases at J, with 14 bases between. Per germline, CDR1 MNHNS and CDR2 SASEGT. The CDR3 has 15 amino acids. As DNA, the CDR3 is TGTGCCAGCAGTGAACCGAGCGGCGGTGGTCAGCCCCAGCATTTT. It specifies CASSEPSGGGQPQHF.

V is TRBV7-9 and J is TRBJ1-6; TRBD1 matches 8 bases. Germline CDR1 SEHNR, CDR2 FQNEAQ (reference sequence). The CDR3 sequence is 15 residues long. Unmatched junction bases numbered 7, after V lost 4 bases and J lost 8 bases. The CDR3 nucleotides are TGTGCCAGCAGCTCCGACAGGGGATACGATTCACCCCTCCACTTT. Encoded protein: CASSSDRGYDSPLHF.

This clone was counted only a few times. This chain links TRBV29-1 with TRBJ2-1; TRBD1 matches 8 bases. Germline V gives CDR1 SQVTM, CDR2 ANQGSEA. The J segment lost 6 bases and the V segment lost 8 bases, leaving 9 bases of the junction unmatched. This CDR3 comprises 13 residues. In DNA, the CDR3 is TGCAGCAGTAGTGGACAGGGTGTCAATGAGCAGTTCTTC. Translating gives CSSSGQGVNEQFF.

This clone was recorded a few times. The V gene is TRBV4-1, the J gene TRBJ2-5; maybe TRBD2 (5 bases). The CDR3 has 17 residues. Germline assignment: CDR1 MGHRA and CDR2 YSYEKL. The germline V and J ends were trimmed by 0 bases and 2 bases, with 16 bases remaining between them. The CDR3 region has the DNA TGCGCCAGCAGCCAAGATCCTCCGGGGAACACTCAAGAGACCCAGTACTTC. Translation: CASSQDPPGNTQETQYF.

V gene TRBV10-3 combines with J gene TRBJ2-3; 16 nucleotides line up with TRBD2. J was trimmed by 5 bases and V by 6 bases; bases with no gene match: 5. Germline CDR1 is ENHRY and CDR2 is SYGVKD. The CDR3 has 16 residues. CDR3 loop: CAIRTGTSGGGDTQYF. CDR3 sequence (DNA): TGTGCCATCAGAACCGGGACTAGCGGGGGGGGAGATACGCAGTATTTT.

The genes are TRBV4-2 and TRBJ2-7; TRBD2 matches at 9 bases. V lost 0 bases, J lost 3 bases, and 3 bases stayed unmatched. Germline V gene lookup returns CDR1 LGHNA and CDR2 YNFKEQ. CDR3 length: 15 amino acids. CDR3 coding DNA: TGTGCCAGCAGCCAAGATCAGCGGGGGGACTACGAGCAGTACTTC. It encodes CASSQDQRGDYEQYF.

This sequence joins TRBV6-5 and TRBJ2-3; a weak D match, TRBD2 (5 bases). The germline V gene has CDR1 MNHEY and CDR2 SVGAGI. V was clipped by 2 bases and J by 4 bases, with 10 bases between them. The CDR3 length is 14 residues. CDR3 loop: CASSYRDSADTQYF. For the CDR3, the DNA is TGTGCCAGCAGTTACCGGGATTCTGCAGATACGCAGTATTTT.

This clone was found a few times. This chain connects TRBV2 to TRBJ1-2; D unclear. The germline CDR1 and CDR2 sequences are SNHLY and FYNNEI. Trimming cost V 2 bases and J 7 bases, with 11 bases left between them. This CDR3 is built from 13 residues. As DNA, the CDR3 is TGTGCCAGCAGTGAATTTGCGGGTACTGGCTACACCTTC. Protein product: CASSEFAGTGYTF.

This clone turned up a few times. V and J are TRBV27 and TRBJ1-1; D is uncertain. Trimming took 6 bases from V and 2 from J, leaving 10 bases between them. CDR3 size: 13 residues. Germline loops: CDR1 MNHEY, CDR2 SMNVEV (reference sequence). The CDR3 spells CASSTGLNTEAFF. DNA for the CDR3: TGTGCCAGCAGCACCGGACTCAACACTGAAGCTTTCTTT.